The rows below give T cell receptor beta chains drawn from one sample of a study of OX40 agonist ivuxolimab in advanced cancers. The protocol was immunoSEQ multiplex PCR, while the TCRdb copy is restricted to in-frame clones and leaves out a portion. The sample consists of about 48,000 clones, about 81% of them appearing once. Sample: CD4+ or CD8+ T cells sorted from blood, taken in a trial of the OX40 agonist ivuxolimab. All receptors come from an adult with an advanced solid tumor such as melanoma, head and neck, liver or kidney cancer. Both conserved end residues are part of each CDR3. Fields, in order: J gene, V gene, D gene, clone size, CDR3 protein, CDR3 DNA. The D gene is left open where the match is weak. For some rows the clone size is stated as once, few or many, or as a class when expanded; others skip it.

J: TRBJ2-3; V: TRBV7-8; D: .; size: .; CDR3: CASSWTHRADTQYF; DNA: TGTGCCAGCAGCTGGACCCACAGGGCGGATACGCAGTATTTT
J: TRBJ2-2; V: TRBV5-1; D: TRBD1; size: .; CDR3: CASSFQGDNTGELFF; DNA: TGCGCCAGCAGCTTTCAGGGGGACAACACCGGGGAGCTGTTTTTT
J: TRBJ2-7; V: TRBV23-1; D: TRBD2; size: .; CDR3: CASSPRGGKLDPYEQYF; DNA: TGCGCCAGCAGTCCCCGGGGGGGGAAACTTGATCCCTACGAGCAGTACTTC
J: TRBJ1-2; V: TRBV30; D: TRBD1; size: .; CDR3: CAWSKDRMGGYTF; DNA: TGTGCCTGGAGTAAGGACAGGATGGGCGGCTACACCTTC
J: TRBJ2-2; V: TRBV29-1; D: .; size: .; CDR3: CSVVQGRSNTGELFF; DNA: TGCAGCGTTGTCCAGGGACGGTCGAACACCGGGGAGCTGTTTTTT
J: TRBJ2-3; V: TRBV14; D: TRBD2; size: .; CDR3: CASSPYYGGGQDTQYF; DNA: TGTGCCAGCAGCCCCTACTATGGGGGAGGGCAAGATACGCAGTATTTT
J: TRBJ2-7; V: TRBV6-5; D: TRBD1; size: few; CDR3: CASSTTGTGDYEQYF; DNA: TGTGCCAGCAGTACCACCGGGACAGGGGACTACGAGCAGTACTTC
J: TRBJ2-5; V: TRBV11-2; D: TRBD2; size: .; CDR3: CASSLRSGTSLETQYF; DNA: TGTGCCAGCAGCTTAAGGAGCGGGACTAGCCTCGAGACCCAGTACTTC
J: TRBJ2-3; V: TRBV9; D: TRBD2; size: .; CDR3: CASSVFSGRAGDTQYF; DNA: TGTGCCAGCAGCGTATTTAGCGGGAGGGCTGGAGATACGCAGTATTTT
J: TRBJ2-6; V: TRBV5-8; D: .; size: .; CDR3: CASSLSGPQTGANVLTF; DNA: TGTGCCAGCAGCTTGTCGGGACCGCAGACTGGGGCCAACGTCCTGACTTTC
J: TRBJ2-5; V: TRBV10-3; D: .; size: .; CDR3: CAISVGSGEETQYF; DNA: TGTGCCATCAGTGTTGGTAGCGGTGAAGAGACCCAGTACTTC
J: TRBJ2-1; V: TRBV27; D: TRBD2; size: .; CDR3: CASSLRLAGSSYNEQFF; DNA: TGTGCCAGCAGTTTAAGACTAGCGGGGAGCTCCTACAATGAGCAGTTCTTC
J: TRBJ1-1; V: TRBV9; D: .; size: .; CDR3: CASSVLYGTEAFF; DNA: TGTGCCAGCAGCGTCTTATACGGCACTGAAGCTTTCTTT
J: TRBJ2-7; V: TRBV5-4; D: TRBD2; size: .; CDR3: CASSLGRTSGYEQYF; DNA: TGTGCCAGCAGCTTGGGAAGGACTAGCGGTTACGAGCAGTACTTC
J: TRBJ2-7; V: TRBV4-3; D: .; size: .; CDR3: CASSQVRAPYEQYF; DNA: TGCGCCAGCAGCCAAGTAAGGGCACCCTACGAGCAGTACTTC
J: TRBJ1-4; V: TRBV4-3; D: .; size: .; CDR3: CASSQQGLVREKLFF; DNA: TGCGCCAGCAGCCAGCAGGGTTTGGTACGTGAAAAACTGTTTTTT